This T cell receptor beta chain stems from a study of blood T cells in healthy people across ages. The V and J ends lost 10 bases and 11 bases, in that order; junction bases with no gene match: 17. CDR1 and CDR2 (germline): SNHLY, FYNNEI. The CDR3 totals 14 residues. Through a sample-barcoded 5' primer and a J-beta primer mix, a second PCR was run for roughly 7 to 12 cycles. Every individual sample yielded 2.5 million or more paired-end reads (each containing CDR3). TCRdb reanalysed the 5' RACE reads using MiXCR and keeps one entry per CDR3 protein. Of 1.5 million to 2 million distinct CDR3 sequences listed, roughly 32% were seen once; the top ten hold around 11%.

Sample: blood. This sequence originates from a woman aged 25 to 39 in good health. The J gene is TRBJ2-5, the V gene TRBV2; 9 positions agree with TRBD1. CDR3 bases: TGTGCCACCAAAGGCATGGGACAGGGTCACGAACAGTACTTC. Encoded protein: CATKGMGQGHEQYF.